The 13 T cell receptor beta chains below all came from one sample that was sequenced in a study of monozygotic twins with inflammatory bowel disease. TCRdb re-called the 5' RACE reads; every CDR3 protein appears as one record, without DNA. The specimen's table records about 300,000 distinct CDR3 sequences. Sequencing was done on a sample of blood. These receptors were collected from a human donor with ulcerative colitis or Crohn's disease, or a healthy co-twin of an affected twin (not recorded which).

This chain joins TRBV20-1 and TRBJ1-5; no DNA is available, so the TRBD1 call from TCRdb remains unchecked. The CDR3 covers 17 residues. Looked up from germline, CDR1 is DFQATT and CDR2 is SNEGSKA (reference sequence). The CDR3 loop reads CSASDPTGPTGNQPQHF.

The J gene is TRBJ1-4, the V gene TRBV21-1; as DNA is missing, the TRBD1 call by TCRdb cannot be tested. TRBV21-1 is a pseudogene. This CDR3 spans 19 amino acids. CDR3 in amino acids: CASSSSGRSGGATNEKLFF.

The CDR3 spells CASGTSGTDTQYF. The gene calls are TRBV12-3 or TRBV12-4 and TRBJ2-3; absent DNA, TCRdb's TRBD2 call cannot be checked. The CDR3 has 13 residues.

This sequence joins TRBV10-2 and TRBJ2-2; TCRdb gives TRBD2 as the D gene, but with no DNA this cannot be confirmed. CDR3 length: 15 residues. In germline, CDR1 is WSHSY, CDR2 SAAADI. The CDR3 is CALRAAGGDTGELFF.

The chain employs TRBV18 and TRBJ1-1; TCRdb reports TRBD1, a call that lacks DNA to check it against. The CDR3 spans 13 residues. Germline CDR1 reads KGHSH; CDR2 reads LQKENI. Here the CDR3 reads CASSPGRNTEAFF. Supplemented by reference TRBV18 and TRBJ1-1, the full variable domain reads NAGVMQNPRHLVRRRGQEARLRCSPMKGHSHVYWYRQLPEEGLKFMVYLQKENIIDESGMPKERFSAEFPKEGPSILRIQQVVRGDSAAYFCASSPGRNTEAFFGQGTRLTVV.

V usage is TRBV20-1 and J usage is TRBJ1-5; TCRdb outputs TRBD1, but without DNA this stays unchecked. The V gene's germline CDR1 is DFQATT and CDR2 SNEGSKA (reference sequence). This CDR3 comprises 13 residues. The CDR3 loop is CSANRQLNQPQHF.

The chain uses TRBV12-3 or TRBV12-4 and TRBJ2-2; there is no DNA to check the TCRdb D call of TRBD1. This CDR3 spans 15 amino acids. The chain's CDR3 is CASRGGALDTGELFF.

The chain carries TRBV20-1 and TRBJ2-5. Germline CDR1 DFQATT, CDR2 SNEGSKA (reference sequence). There are 13 residues in the CDR3. The CDR3 region is CSARDLRRETQYF.

The chain uses TRBV27 and TRBJ2-1; absent DNA, TCRdb's TRBD1 call cannot be checked. Germline V gene data show CDR1 as MNHEY and CDR2 as SMNVEV (reference sequence). This CDR3 region has 13 residues. CDR3 loop: CASSLKQGYEQFF.

The chain carries TRBV4-3 and TRBJ2-5; checking the TCRdb D call of TRBD2 is not possible without DNA. Germline CDR1 is LGHNA and CDR2 is YSLEER. The CDR3 consists of 18 residues. The CDR3 here is CASSQGTSGVGFKGTQYF.

The chain is built from TRBV29-1 and TRBJ2-1; TCRdb reports TRBD2, a call that lacks DNA to check it against. This CDR3 has 18 amino acids. Germline assignment: CDR1 SQVTM and CDR2 ANQGSEA. CDR3 in amino acids: CSVEVLAGAHTPLSSRLF.

The CDR3 loop is CASRAGTGGNQPQHF. The J gene is TRBJ1-5, the V gene TRBV7-2; there is no DNA to check the TCRdb D call of TRBD1. Germline V gives CDR1 SGHTA, CDR2 FQGNSA. The CDR3 runs to 15 residues.

V usage is TRBV12-3 or TRBV12-4 and J usage is TRBJ2-2; TCRdb designates TRBD1, a call that cannot be tested without DNA. This CDR3 spans 15 amino acids. The CDR3: CASSLIGGSTGELFF.